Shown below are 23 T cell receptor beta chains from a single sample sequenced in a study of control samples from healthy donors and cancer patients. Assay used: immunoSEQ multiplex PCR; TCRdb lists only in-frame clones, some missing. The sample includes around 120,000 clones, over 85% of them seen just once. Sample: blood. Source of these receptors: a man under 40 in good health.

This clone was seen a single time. The CDR3 spells CASSPRTGLHEQYF. The CDR3 coding sequence is TGTGCCAGCAGTCCCCGCACAGGGCTACACGAGCAGTACTTC. V and J are TRBV27 and TRBJ2-7; possibly TRBD1 for D (6 bases). Looked up from germline, CDR1 is MNHEY and CDR2 is SMNVEV (reference sequence). V dropped 5 bases and J dropped 5 bases, with 16 bases sitting between them. The CDR3 consists of 14 residues.

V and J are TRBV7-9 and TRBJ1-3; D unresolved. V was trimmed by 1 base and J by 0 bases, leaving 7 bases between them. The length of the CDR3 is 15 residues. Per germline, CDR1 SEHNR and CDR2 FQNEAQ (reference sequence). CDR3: CASSLVPDSGNTIYF. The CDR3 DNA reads TGTGCCAGCAGCTTAGTCCCGGACTCTGGAAACACCATATATTTT.

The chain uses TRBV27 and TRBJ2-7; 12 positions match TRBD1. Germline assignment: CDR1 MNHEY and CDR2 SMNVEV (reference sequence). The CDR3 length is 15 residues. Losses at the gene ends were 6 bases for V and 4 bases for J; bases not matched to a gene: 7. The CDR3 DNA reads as TGTGCCAGCAGACAACCGGGACAGGGGGCTTACGAGCAGTACTTC. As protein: CASRQPGQGAYEQYF.

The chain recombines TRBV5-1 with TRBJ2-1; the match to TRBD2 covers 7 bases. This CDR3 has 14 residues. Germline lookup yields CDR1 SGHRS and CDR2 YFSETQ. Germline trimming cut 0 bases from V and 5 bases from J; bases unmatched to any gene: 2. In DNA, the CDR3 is TGCGCCAGCAGCTTGGCCAGCGGGAACAATGAGCAGTTCTTC. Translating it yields CASSLASGNNEQFF. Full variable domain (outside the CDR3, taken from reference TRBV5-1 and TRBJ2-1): KAGVTQTPRYLIKTRGQQVTLSCSPISGHRSVSWYQQTPGQGLQFLFEYFSETQRNKGNFPGRFSGRQFSNSRSEMNVSTLELGDSALYLCASSLASGNNEQFFGPGTRLTVL.

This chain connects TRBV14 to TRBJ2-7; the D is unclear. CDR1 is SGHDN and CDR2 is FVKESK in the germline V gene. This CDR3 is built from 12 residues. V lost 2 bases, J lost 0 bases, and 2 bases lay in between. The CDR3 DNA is TGTGCCAGCAGCCAAAGCTCCTACGAGCAGTACTTC. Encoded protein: CASSQSSYEQYF.

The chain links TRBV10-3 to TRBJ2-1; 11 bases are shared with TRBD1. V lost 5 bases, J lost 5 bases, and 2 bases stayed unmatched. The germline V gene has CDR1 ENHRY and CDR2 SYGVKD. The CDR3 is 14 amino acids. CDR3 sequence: CAISRDRGNNEQFF. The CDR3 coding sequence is TGTGCCATCAGTAGGGACAGGGGGAACAATGAGCAGTTCTTC.

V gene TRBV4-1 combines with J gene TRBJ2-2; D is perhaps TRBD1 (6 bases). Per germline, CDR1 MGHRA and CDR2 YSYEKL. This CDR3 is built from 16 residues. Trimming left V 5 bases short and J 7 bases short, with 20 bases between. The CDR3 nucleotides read TGCGCCAGCAGCTTGCAAATGGGGGTCAGGGGCGGGGAGCTGTTTTTT. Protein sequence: CASSLQMGVRGGELFF.

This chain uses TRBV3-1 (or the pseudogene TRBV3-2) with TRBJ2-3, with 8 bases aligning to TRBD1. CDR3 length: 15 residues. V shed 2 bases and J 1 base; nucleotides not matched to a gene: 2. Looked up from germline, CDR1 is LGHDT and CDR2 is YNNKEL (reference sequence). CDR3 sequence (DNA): TGTGCCAGCAGCCAACAGGGGGCCCGCACAGATACGCAGTATTTT. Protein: CASSQQGARTDTQYF.

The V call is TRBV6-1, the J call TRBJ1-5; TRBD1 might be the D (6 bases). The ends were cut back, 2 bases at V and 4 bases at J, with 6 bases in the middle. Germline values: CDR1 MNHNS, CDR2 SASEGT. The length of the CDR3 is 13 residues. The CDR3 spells CASSERGNQPQHF. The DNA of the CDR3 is TGTGCCAGCAGTGAAAGGGGGAATCAGCCCCAGCATTTT.

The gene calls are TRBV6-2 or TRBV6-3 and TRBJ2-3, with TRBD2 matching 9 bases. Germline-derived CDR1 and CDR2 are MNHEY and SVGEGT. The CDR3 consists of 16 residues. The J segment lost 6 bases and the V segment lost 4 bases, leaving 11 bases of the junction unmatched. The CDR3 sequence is CASSFTGLARSDTQYF. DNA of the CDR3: TGTGCCAGCAGTTTTACCGGACTAGCGAGGTCGGATACGCAGTATTTT.

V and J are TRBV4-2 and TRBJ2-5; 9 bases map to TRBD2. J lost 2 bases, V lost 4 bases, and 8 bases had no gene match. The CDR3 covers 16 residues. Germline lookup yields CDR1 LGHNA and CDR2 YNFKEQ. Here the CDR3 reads CASSRKTSGGQETQYF. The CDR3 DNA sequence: TGTGCCAGCAGCCGAAAGACTAGCGGAGGACAAGAGACCCAGTACTTC.

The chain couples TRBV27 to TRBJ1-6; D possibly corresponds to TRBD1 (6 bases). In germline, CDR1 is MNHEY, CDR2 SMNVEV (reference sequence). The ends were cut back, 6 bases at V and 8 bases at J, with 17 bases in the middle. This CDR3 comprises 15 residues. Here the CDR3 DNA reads TGTGCCAGCAGCCCTATCTACAGGGCCCATTCACCCCTCCACTTT. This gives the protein CASSPIYRAHSPLHF.

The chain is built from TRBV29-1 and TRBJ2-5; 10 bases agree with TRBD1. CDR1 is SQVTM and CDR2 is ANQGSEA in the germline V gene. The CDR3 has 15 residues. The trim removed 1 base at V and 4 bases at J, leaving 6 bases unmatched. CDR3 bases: TGCAGCGTTGAAGGAGGGACAGGGGCTGGAGAGACCCAGTACTTC. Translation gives CSVEGGTGAGETQYF. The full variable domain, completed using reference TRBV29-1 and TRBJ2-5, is SAVISQKPSRDICQRGTSLTIQCQVDSQVTMMFWYRQQPGQSLTLIATANQGSEATYESGFVIDKFPISRPNLTFSTLTVSNMSPEDSSIYLCSVEGGTGAGETQYFGPGTRLLVL.

This CDR3 reads CASSPGADNEQFF. Here the CDR3 DNA reads TGTGCCAGCAGCCCCGGGGCAGACAATGAGCAGTTCTTC. This sequence joins TRBV11-2 and TRBJ2-1, with D tentatively TRBD1 or TRBD2 (5 bases each). This CDR3 has 13 residues. V dropped 5 bases and J dropped 5 bases, with 10 bases sitting between them. Germline CDR1 reads SGHAT; CDR2 reads FQNNGV.

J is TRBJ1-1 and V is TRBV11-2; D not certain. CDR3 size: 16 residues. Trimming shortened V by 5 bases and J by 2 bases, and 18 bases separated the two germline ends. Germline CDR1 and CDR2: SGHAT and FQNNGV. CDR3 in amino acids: CASSHKRGIGNTEAFF. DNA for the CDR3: TGTGCCAGCAGCCATAAACGAGGGATCGGAAACACTGAAGCTTTCTTT.

CDR3: CASSEAGPNYGYTF. The CDR3 nucleotides are TGTGCCAGCAGTGAAGCCGGGCCTAACTATGGCTACACCTTC. This chain links TRBV2 with TRBJ1-2, with D unresolved. The germline CDR1 and CDR2 sequences are SNHLY and FYNNEI. V gave up 0 bases and J gave up 0 bases, with 5 bases separating them. This CDR3 has 14 amino acids. Together with reference TRBV2 and TRBJ1-2, the CDR3 gives the full variable domain: EPEVTQTPSHQVTQMGQEVILRCVPISNHLYFYWYRQILGQKVEFLVSFYNNEISEKSEIFDDQFSVERPDGSNFTLKIRSTKLEDSAMYFCASSEAGPNYGYTFGSGTRLTVV.

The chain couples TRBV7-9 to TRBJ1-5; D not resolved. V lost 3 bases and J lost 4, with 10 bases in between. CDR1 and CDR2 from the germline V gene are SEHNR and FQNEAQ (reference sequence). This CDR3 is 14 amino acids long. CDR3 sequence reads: CASSFGGLNQPQHF. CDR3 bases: TGTGCCAGCAGCTTTGGAGGTTTGAATCAGCCCCAGCATTTT. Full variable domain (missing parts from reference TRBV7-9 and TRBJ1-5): DTGVSQNPRHKITKRGQNVTFRCDPISEHNRLYWYRQTLGQGPEFLTYFQNEAQLEKSRLLSDRFSAERPKGSFSTLEIQRTEQGDSAMYLCASSFGGLNQPQHFGDGTRLSIL.

The CDR3 nucleotides read TGTGCCAGCAGTTACTCGAGAGGGTATGGCTACACCTTC. Residues: CASSYSRGYGYTF. The rearrangement links TRBV6-5 to TRBJ1-2; D not certain. Germline V gene data show CDR1 as MNHEY and CDR2 as SVGAGI. The CDR3 sequence is 13 residues long. Trimming took 0 bases from V and 5 from J, leaving 7 bases between them.

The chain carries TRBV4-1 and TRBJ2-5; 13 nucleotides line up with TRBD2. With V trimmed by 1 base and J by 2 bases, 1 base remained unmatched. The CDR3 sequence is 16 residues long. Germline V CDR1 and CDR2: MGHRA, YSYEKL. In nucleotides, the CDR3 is TGCGCCAGCAGCCAAGGACTAGCGGGGGGACAAGAGACCCAGTACTTC. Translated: CASSQGLAGGQETQYF.

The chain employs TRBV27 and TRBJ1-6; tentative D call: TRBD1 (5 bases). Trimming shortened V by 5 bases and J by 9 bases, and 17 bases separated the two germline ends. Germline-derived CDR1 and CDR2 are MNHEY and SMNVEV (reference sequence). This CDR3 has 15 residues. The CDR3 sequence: CASSLTGGEGSPLHF. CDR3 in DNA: TGTGCCAGCAGTCTCACGGGGGGTGAAGGTTCACCCCTCCACTTT.

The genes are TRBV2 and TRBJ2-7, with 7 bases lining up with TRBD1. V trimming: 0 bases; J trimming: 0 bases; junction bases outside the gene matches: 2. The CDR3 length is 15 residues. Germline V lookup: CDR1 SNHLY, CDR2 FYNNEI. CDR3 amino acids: CASSEAGTVSYEQYF. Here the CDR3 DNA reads TGTGCCAGCAGTGAAGCAGGGACAGTCTCCTACGAGCAGTACTTC.

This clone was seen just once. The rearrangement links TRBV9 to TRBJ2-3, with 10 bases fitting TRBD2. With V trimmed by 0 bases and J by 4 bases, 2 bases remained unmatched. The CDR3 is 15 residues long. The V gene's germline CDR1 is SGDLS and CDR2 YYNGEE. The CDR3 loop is CASSVGGLAADTQYF. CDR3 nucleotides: TGTGCCAGCAGCGTAGGAGGACTAGCGGCAGATACGCAGTATTTT. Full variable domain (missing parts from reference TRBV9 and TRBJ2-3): DSGVTQTPKHLITATGQRVTLRCSPRSGDLSVYWYQQSLDQGLQFLIQYYNGEERAKGNILERFSAQQFPDLHSELNLSSLELGDSALYFCASSVGGLAADTQYFGPGTRLTVL.

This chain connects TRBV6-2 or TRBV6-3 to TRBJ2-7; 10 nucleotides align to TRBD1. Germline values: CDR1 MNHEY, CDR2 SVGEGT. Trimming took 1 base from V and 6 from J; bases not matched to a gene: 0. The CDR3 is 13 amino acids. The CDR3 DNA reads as TGTGCCAGCAGTTACTGGGACAGGGGCGAGCAGTACTTC. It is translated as CASSYWDRGEQYF.